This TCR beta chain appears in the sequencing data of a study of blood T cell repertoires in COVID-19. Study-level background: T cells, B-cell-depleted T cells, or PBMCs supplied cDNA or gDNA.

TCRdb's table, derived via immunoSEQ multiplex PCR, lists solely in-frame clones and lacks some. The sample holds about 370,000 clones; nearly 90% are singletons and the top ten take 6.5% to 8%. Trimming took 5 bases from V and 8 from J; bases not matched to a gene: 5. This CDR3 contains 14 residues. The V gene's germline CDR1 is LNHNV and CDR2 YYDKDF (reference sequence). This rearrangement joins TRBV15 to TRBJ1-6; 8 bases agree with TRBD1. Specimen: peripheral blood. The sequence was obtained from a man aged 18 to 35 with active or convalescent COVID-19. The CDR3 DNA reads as TGTGCCACCAGCCCACGACAGGGGCATTCACCCCTCCACTTT. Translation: CATSPRQGHSPLHF.